The next 26 T cell receptor beta chains were all read from a single sample in a study of spatial heterogeneity in lung cancer. From the 5' RACE reads, TCRdb called clonotypes with MiXCR, one entry per CDR3 protein. The table includes approximately 44,000 distinct CDR3 sequences, approximately 13% detected once. Time point reported: sample taken at primary tumor resection. No cells were sorted before sequencing. The whole RNA sequenced was extracted from tumor, nontumor lung or frozen PBMC. The specimen was PBMCs, collected at surgery. Receptors were obtained from a male donor with early-stage non-small cell lung cancer.

This chain joins TRBV24-1 and TRBJ2-3; 12 nucleotides agree with TRBD2. This CDR3 region has 18 residues. Trimming cost V 3 bases and J 6 bases; bases outside gene matches: 12. Germline-derived CDR1 and CDR2 are KGHDR and SFDVKD. DNA for the CDR3: TGTGCCACCAGTGATGACTACCTAGCGGGAGGGCCAAGTGATACGCAGTATTTT. This encodes CATSDDYLAGGPSDTQYF.

The V call is TRBV7-2, the J call TRBJ2-7; possibly TRBD1 or TRBD2 for D (5 bases each). There are 15 residues in the CDR3. Germline loops: CDR1 SGHTA, CDR2 FQGNSA. Trimming took off 1 base at V and 3 bases at J, with 13 bases between the two ends. Here the CDR3 reads CASSLGGTEYYEQYF. In DNA, the CDR3 is TGTGCCAGCAGCTTAGGGGGGACGGAGTACTACGAGCAGTACTTC.

This clonotype was observed many times. The J gene is TRBJ1-4, the V gene TRBV7-8, with D perhaps TRBD1 (5 bases). Germline V gene data show CDR1 as SGHVS and CDR2 as FQNEAQ. This CDR3 has 14 amino acids. V gave up 5 bases and J gave up 7 bases, with 14 bases separating them. This CDR3 is CASSPWGSLEKLFF. The CDR3 coding sequence is TGTGCCAGCAGCCCGTGGGGCAGTCTTGAAAAACTGTTTTTT.

This clonotype was observed a handful of times. The rearrangement links TRBV4-3 to TRBJ2-3; unclear D gene. This CDR3 region has 15 residues. Trimming left V 1 base short and J 2 bases short, with 10 bases between. Germline V CDR1 and CDR2: LGHNA, YSLEER. The CDR3 here is CASSQVLTPTDTQYF. The CDR3 DNA sequence: TGCGCCAGCAGCCAAGTTCTGACTCCCACAGATACGCAGTATTTT.

This clonotype was seen many times. The chain carries TRBV4-1 and TRBJ2-3; D unclear. The CDR3 spans 15 residues. Germline CDR1 reads MGHRA; CDR2 reads YSYEKL. V was cut by 0 bases and J by 0 bases, with 7 bases left in between. The CDR3 nucleotides are TGCGCCAGCAGCCAAGAGGGCAAAAGCACAGATACGCAGTATTTT. Its translation is CASSQEGKSTDTQYF.

There are many counts of this clonotype. The chain has TRBV20-1 and TRBJ1-6; D is unresolved. This CDR3 has 19 amino acids. The ends were cut back, 0 bases at V and 7 bases at J, with 25 bases in the middle. Germline values: CDR1 DFQATT, CDR2 SNEGSKA (reference sequence). CDR3 sequence reads: CSARDPSGQAIQRNSPLHF. The CDR3 bases are TGCAGTGCTAGAGATCCTTCAGGCCAAGCAATTCAGAGAAATTCACCCCTCCACTTT.

The CDR3 DNA follows: TGTGCCAGTAGTGCTCACAGGAGCGGTAATGAAAAACTGTTTTTT. This encodes CASSAHRSGNEKLFF. The V gene is TRBV19, the J gene TRBJ1-4; D perhaps matches TRBD1 (5 bases). The CDR3 covers 15 residues. Per the germline V gene, CDR1 is LNHDA and CDR2 is SQIVND (reference sequence). Trimming removed 5 bases from V and 4 bases from J, with 14 bases in between.

This clonotype was seen many times. This chain connects TRBV5-1 to TRBJ1-1; D might be TRBD1 (6 bases). Germline CDR1 SGHRS, CDR2 YFSETQ. The CDR3 runs to 14 residues. Trimming took off 4 bases at V and 5 bases at J, with 15 bases between the two ends. The CDR3 DNA is TGCGCCAGCAGCAGTACAGGGCTGGAGACTGAAGCTTTCTTT. It is translated as CASSSTGLETEAFF.

The rearrangement uses TRBV9 and TRBJ2-7; 10 nucleotides agree with TRBD2. CDR1 SGDLS and CDR2 YYNGEE come from the germline V gene. This CDR3 has 15 amino acids. V lost 4 bases to trimming and J lost 2 bases; unmatched junction nucleotides: 6. The CDR3 reads CASSPRSGGAYEQYF. CDR3 bases: TGTGCCAGCAGCCCCCGGAGCGGGGGGGCCTACGAGCAGTACTTC. The whole variable domain, filled in from reference TRBV9 and TRBJ2-7, reads DSGVTQTPKHLITATGQRVTLRCSPRSGDLSVYWYQQSLDQGLQFLIQYYNGEERAKGNILERFSAQQFPDLHSELNLSSLELGDSALYFCASSPRSGGAYEQYFGPGTRLTVT.

There are many counts of this clonotype. V usage is TRBV5-1 and J usage is TRBJ2-7, with D uncertain. The CDR3 runs to 13 residues. Germline V gene sequence: CDR1 SGHRS, CDR2 YFSETQ. With 0 bases removed from V and 1 base from J, the gap between germline ends came to 5 bases. The CDR3 nucleotides read TGCGCCAGCAGCTTGGCCCCATCCTACGAGCAGTACTTC. Its protein product is CASSLAPSYEQYF.

This clonotype was counted a few times. The chain joins TRBV25-1 to TRBJ1-5; D is unclear. The germline V and J ends were trimmed by 1 base and 2 bases, with 3 bases remaining between them. CDR3 length: 13 amino acids. Germline-derived CDR1 and CDR2 are MGHDK and SYGVNS. The CDR3 loop reads CASSESGNQPQHF. The CDR3 DNA is TGTGCCAGCAGTGAATCTGGCAATCAGCCCCAGCATTTT.

The sample holds many counts of this clonotype. The V and J genes are TRBV7-9 and TRBJ1-1; D possibly corresponds to TRBD1 (5 bases). V was clipped by 5 bases and J by 6 bases, with 13 bases between them. The CDR3 is 13 amino acids. The germline V gene has CDR1 SEHNR and CDR2 FQNEAQ (reference sequence). Here the CDR3 DNA reads TGTGCCAGCAGCCTCGCTTCGGGGGCTGAAGCTTTCTTT. This sequence encodes CASSLASGAEAFF. Full variable domain (outside the CDR3, taken from reference TRBV7-9 and TRBJ1-1): DTGVSQNPRHKITKRGQNVTFRCDPISEHNRLYWYRQTLGQGPEFLTYFQNEAQLEKSRLLSDRFSAERPKGSFSTLEIQRTEQGDSAMYLCASSLASGAEAFFGQGTRLTVV.

Comments on this clonotype: It may be a read error: a sequence one base away is much more abundant. V and J are TRBV28 and TRBJ2-7; TRBD1 might be the D (6 bases). The CDR3 contains 12 residues. Germline-derived CDR1 and CDR2 are MDHEN and SYDVKM. The CDR3: CASSQDSYEQCF. The CDR3 DNA reads as TGTGCCAGCAGCCAGGACAGCTACGAGCAGTGCTTC.

Points on this clonotype: A single base separates this from a much larger clone, so it may be a read error. Since no conserved phenylalanine or tryptophan closes the CDR3, a read error is the likely cause. The rearrangement links TRBV12-3 or TRBV12-4 to TRBJ2-7; TRBD1 matches at 7 bases. CDR3 length equals 15 residues. With V trimmed by 4 bases and J by 2 bases, 8 bases remained unmatched. CDR3: CASSSRQGGAYEQYL. The CDR3 bases are TGTGCCAGCAGTTCACGACAGGGTGGTGCCTACGAGCAGTACCTC.

This chain links TRBV5-4 with TRBJ2-5, with D perhaps given as TRBD1 or TRBD2 (6 bases each). Trimming left V 4 bases short and J 3 bases short, with 13 bases between. Germline CDR1 is SGHNT and CDR2 is YYREEE (reference sequence). The CDR3 is made up of 14 amino acids. This CDR3 reads CASSPGGDKETQYF. Here the CDR3 DNA reads TGTGCCAGCAGCCCAGGCGGGGACAAAGAGACCCAGTACTTC.

The chain couples TRBV4-1 to TRBJ1-1; D is undetermined. The V end was cut by 1 base, the J end by 11 bases, with 11 bases between. The CDR3 consists of 12 residues. Germline loops: CDR1 MGHRA, CDR2 YSYEKL. DNA for the CDR3: TGCGCCAGCAGCCAAGGGTCCCTAGGGGCTTTCTTT. It yields the protein CASSQGSLGAFF.

This clonotype was detected only a few times. The V and J genes are TRBV27 and TRBJ2-5; maybe TRBD2 (6 bases). CDR3 length: 13 amino acids. Trimming removed 5 bases from V and 1 base from J, with 8 bases in between. Germline V gene sequence: CDR1 MNHEY, CDR2 SMNVEV (reference sequence). The DNA for the CDR3 is TGTGCCAGCAGTGGGACTTTCCAAGAGACCCAGTACTTC. It yields the protein CASSGTFQETQYF.

V and J are TRBV6-5 and TRBJ2-2, with no clear D. CDR1 and CDR2 from the germline V gene are MNHEY and SVGAGI. The CDR3 extends over 12 amino acids. V lost 0 bases, J lost 14 bases, and 10 bases lay in between. The CDR3 is CASSYSVGDLFF. CDR3 nucleotide sequence: TGTGCCAGCAGTTACTCCGTAGGTGACCTGTTTTTT.

The V call is TRBV29-1, the J call TRBJ2-1; D unresolved. The CDR3 is made up of 12 amino acids. V gave up 4 bases and J gave up 6 bases, with 10 bases separating them. Germline V CDR1 and CDR2: SQVTM, ANQGSEA. In DNA form, the CDR3 reads TGCAGCGTTGTGCAGCTCCCCAATGAGCAGTTCTTC. Its protein product is CSVVQLPNEQFF.

This clonotype was observed many times. This CDR3 is CASTWGQGTDTQYF. The CDR3 DNA follows: TGTGCCAGCACCTGGGGACAGGGCACAGATACGCAGTATTTT. The rearrangement uses TRBV11-2 and TRBJ2-3, with TRBD1 matching over 8 bases. With 7 bases clipped from V and 1 base from J, the junction kept 4 bases outside the gene matches. This CDR3 contains 14 residues. CDR1 SGHAT and CDR2 FQNNGV come from the germline V gene.

This clonotype was found many times. This chain connects TRBV20-1 to TRBJ2-7; D could derive from TRBD1 or TRBD2 (6 bases each). The CDR3 extends over 13 amino acids. The V gene lost 5 bases and the J gene lost 6 bases, with 17 bases spanning the gap. The germline CDR1 and CDR2 sequences are DFQATT and SNEGSKA (reference sequence). CDR3 DNA sequence: TGCAGTGCTCTTGCTCAAGGGGGAGGCGAGCAGTACTTC. It translates to CSALAQGGGEQYF.

This clonotype was counted at least ten times. The rearrangement links TRBV21-1 to TRBJ1-2. TRBV21-1 is a known pseudogene. This CDR3 contains 16 residues. The CDR3 bases are TGTGCCAGCAGCAAAGGGGGTGGGACGGCCCTCTATGGCTACACCTTC. This codes for CASSKGGGTALYGYTF.

DNA of the CDR3: TGCAGTGCTAGACTCAGCGGGGAGGGACGTAGTTCACCCCTCCACTTT. Protein: CSARLSGEGRSSPLHF. This chain uses TRBV20-1 with TRBJ1-6; maybe TRBD1 (5 bases). Trimming left V 2 bases short and J 9 bases short, with 20 bases between. This CDR3 spans 16 amino acids. Germline CDR1 is DFQATT and CDR2 is SNEGSKA (reference sequence).

This clonotype was recorded at least ten times. This chain joins TRBV5-5 and TRBJ1-2; a possible D gene is TRBD1 (5 bases). The ends were cut back, 2 bases at V and 4 bases at J, with 9 bases in the middle. The CDR3 totals 13 residues. Germline CDR1 SGHKS, CDR2 YYEKEE (reference sequence). CDR3 region: CASSLGGTYGYTF. Here the CDR3 DNA reads TGTGCCAGCAGCTTAGGAGGGACCTATGGCTACACCTTC. Looking up the rest from reference TRBV5-5 and TRBJ1-2 gives the full variable domain: DAGVTQSPTHLIKTRGQQVTLRCSPISGHKSVSWYQQVLGQGPQFIFQYYEKEERGRGNFPDRFSARQFPNYSSELNVNALLLGDSALYLCASSLGGTYGYTFGSGTRLTVV.

This clonotype was recorded many times. The V gene is TRBV7-9, the J gene TRBJ1-1, with 7 bases fitting TRBD1. The CDR3 has 13 residues. The V and J ends lost 5 bases and 10 bases, in that order; junction bases with no gene match: 10. Germline V CDR1 and CDR2: SEHNR, FQNEAQ (reference sequence). CDR3 sequence reads: CASSGLGQEAAFF. The CDR3 DNA reads TGTGCCAGCAGCGGCCTTGGACAGGAGGCAGCTTTCTTT.

This clonotype was recorded a few times. The chain recombines TRBV9 with TRBJ1-2; no firm D call. From germline, CDR1 is SGDLS and CDR2 YYNGEE. V shed 5 bases and J shed 6 bases, with 14 bases lying between them. The CDR3 contains 13 residues. CDR3 in amino acids: CASREGGKNGYTF. The DNA for the CDR3 is TGTGCCAGCAGGGAGGGCGGGAAGAATGGCTACACCTTC.